These T cell receptor beta chains were read from a single sample in a study of cytomegalovirus exposure and HLA in healthy donors. TCRdb keeps only in-frame clones here, not all; method: immunoSEQ multiplex PCR. The sample lists 85,000 to 120,000 clones, 60% to 80% seen once, with more than 9.5% in the top ten. Sequenced: PBMCs. These receptors originate from a male donor in good health and CMV-seropositive. Both conserved end residues are part of each CDR3. The D gene is left open where the match is weak. Expanded clones get a size class; other rows say once, few or many, or leave the size out.

clone_size	cdr3_length	v_call	d_call	j_call	cdr3_nt	cdr3_aa
.	16	TRBV5-1	TRBD2	TRBJ2-5	TGCGCCAGCAGCTTGGGGGGTAGAGCGGGAGAGGAGACCCAGTACTTC	CASSLGGRAGEETQYF
.	12	TRBV29-1	.	TRBJ1-4	TGCAGCGTTAAGGGGTATTATGAAAAACTGTTTTTT	CSVKGYYEKLFF
few	14	TRBV6-5	TRBD1	TRBJ1-2	TGTGCCAGCAGGGAGACAGGGGGAAACTATGGCTACACCTTC	CASRETGGNYGYTF
.	18	TRBV9	TRBD1	TRBJ1-2	TGTGCCAGCAGCGTCGGGCCCGGGACAGGCCTCTTTAACTATGGCTACACCTTC	CASSVGPGTGLFNYGYTF
few	15	TRBV2	TRBD2	TRBJ2-1	TGTGCCAGCAGGTTAAGCGGGGGGGCTGGGAATGAGCAGTTCTTC	CASRLSGGAGNEQFF
few	14	TRBV14	TRBD1	TRBJ1-2	TGTGCCAGCAGGAGGACAGGGGGAGGAAGGGGCTACACCTTC	CASRRTGGGRGYTF
.	15	TRBV27	TRBD2	TRBJ2-5	TGTGCCAGCAGACATCAAGTGGGAGGGCCGGAGACCCAGTACTTC	CASRHQVGGPETQYF
.	14	TRBV6-5	.	TRBJ1-2	TGTGCCAGCAGTGACGGCCCTGGAGGCTATGGCTACACCTTC	CASSDGPGGYGYTF
.	15	TRBV7-2	.	TRBJ2-2	TGTGCCAGCAGCTTAGGAGGGTCCTACACCGGGGAGCTGTTTTTT	CASSLGGSYTGELFF
once	14	TRBV10-3	TRBD1	TRBJ1-1	TGTGCCATCAGGACAGGGGCCGGGAACACTGAAGCTTTCTTT	CAIRTGAGNTEAFF
many	14	TRBV6-1	.	TRBJ1-1	TGTGCCAGCGGTCGGGGGGCTCGGAGCACTGAAGCTTTCTTT	CASGRGARSTEAFF
.	15	TRBV7-2	TRBD1	TRBJ1-4	TGTGCCAGCAGCTTTCCCGGGACAGGGGAGGAAAAACTGTTTTTT	CASSFPGTGEEKLFF
.	17	TRBV11-3	TRBD2	TRBJ2-1	TGTGCCTTCCGGCAGGGGATCGTAGTAGCGGGGTACAATGAGCAGTTCTTC	CAFRQGIVVAGYNEQFF
.	15	TRBV10-3	.	TRBJ2-2	TGTGCCATCACGGCCGGGACCGGAGGGACCGGGGAGCTGTTTTTT	CAITAGTGGTGELFF
.	12	TRBV30	.	TRBJ2-1	TGTGCCTGGAGTGTACAGACTAGTGAGCAGTTCTTC	CAWSVQTSEQFF
.	16	TRBV6-6	TRBD1	TRBJ2-7	TGTGCCAGCACTCGACCTTCCGGGACAGGGAATTACGAGCAGTACTTC	CASTRPSGTGNYEQYF
few	16	TRBV4-2	.	TRBJ2-7	TGTGCCAGCAGCCAAGATGGCCGCGCGGCGTTCGGCGAGCAGTACTTC	CASSQDGRAAFGEQYF
.	13	TRBV6-1	.	TRBJ2-7	TGTGCCAGCACCACGACGGGCTCCTACGAGCAGTACTTC	CASTTTGSYEQYF
.	16	TRBV9	TRBD1	TRBJ2-5	TGTGCCAGCAGATACCGGGACAGGGGGCTCCAAGAGACCCAGTACTTC	CASRYRDRGLQETQYF
.	16	TRBV28	TRBD2	TRBJ2-3	TGTGCCAGCAGTTTGGGGCTAGCGGGGAGCTCAGATACGCAGTATTTT	CASSLGLAGSSDTQYF
few	11	TRBV29-1	.	TRBJ2-7	TGCAGCGTTGAAAGGGGCCAAAAGCAGTACTTC	CSVERGQKQYF
.	15	TRBV15	.	TRBJ1-4	TGTGCCACCAGCAGGGGGGGGGACGTAGATGAAAAACTGTTTTTT	CATSRGGDVDEKLFF
.	14	TRBV29-1	TRBD2	TRBJ2-1	TGCAGCGTCGAGACTAGCGGGAGTCAGAGTGAGCAGTTCTTC	CSVETSGSQSEQFF
.	15	TRBV7-6	.	TRBJ2-7	TGTGCCAGCAGCTTAGAGGGCGGGCGCTCCTACGAGCAGTACTTC	CASSLEGGRSYEQYF
once	14	TRBV19	TRBD1	TRBJ1-5	TGTGCCAGTAGTAGGGACAGGGAAAATCAGCCCCAGCATTTT	CASSRDRENQPQHF
.	14	TRBV7-8	.	TRBJ2-7	TGTGCCAGCAGCCAGGGAGGCGGTCCCTACGAGCAGTACTTC	CASSQGGGPYEQYF
.	16	TRBV18	TRBD1	TRBJ2-7	TGTGCCAGCTCACCACCTTTACAGGGGCCTAACGGCGAGCAGTACTTC	CASSPPLQGPNGEQYF
.	12	TRBV28	.	TRBJ2-7	TGTGCCAGCAGTTTATCAGGATACGAGCAGTACTTC	CASSLSGYEQYF
.	13	TRBV30	TRBD2	TRBJ2-1	TGTGCCTGGACCCCGACTAGCGTGGATGAGCAGTTCTTC	CAWTPTSVDEQFF
few	15	TRBV10-2	TRBD2	TRBJ2-7	TGCGCCAGCAGTGAGCCCGCTAGCGGGAGATACGAGCAGTACTTC	CASSEPASGRYEQYF
.	13	TRBV5-6	.	TRBJ2-7	TGTGCCAGCAGCTCCAGGGGTACGTACGAGCAGTACTTC	CASSSRGTYEQYF
.	14	TRBV4-1	.	TRBJ2-7	TGCGCCAGCAGCCAAGACGCGGCACTTTACGAGCAGTACTTC	CASSQDAALYEQYF
.	14	TRBV9	TRBD2	TRBJ2-7	TGTGCCAGCAGCGTAGCTGGGACTAGCCACGAGCAGTACTTC	CASSVAGTSHEQYF
.	16	TRBV9	TRBD2	TRBJ2-2	TGTGCCAGCAGCGCAAGGGGCGGGAGGCAGACCGGGGAGCTGTTTTTT	CASSARGGRQTGELFF
.	16	TRBV7-2	.	TRBJ2-1	TGTGCCAGCAGCTTAGAGGGGGTTCGGTCCTACAATGAGCAGTTCTTC	CASSLEGVRSYNEQFF
few	17	TRBV7-3	TRBD2	TRBJ2-2	TGTGCCAGCAGCCCTGGGACTAGCGGGAGAGGGGGCGGGGAGCTGTTTTTT	CASSPGTSGRGGGELFF
.	14	TRBV28	TRBD1	TRBJ2-1	TGTGCCAGCAGCCAGGGACAGCTATACAATGAGCAGTTCTTC	CASSQGQLYNEQFF
.	14	TRBV29-1	TRBD1	TRBJ2-3	TGCAGCGTCGTCCGGGACAGAGACACAGATACGCAGTATTTT	CSVVRDRDTDTQYF
.	15	TRBV4-3	.	TRBJ1-1	TGCGCCAGCAGCCAAGATCCCCGGGGGAAGACTGAAGCTTTCTTT	CASSQDPRGKTEAFF
.	14	TRBV30	TRBD2	TRBJ2-1	TGTGCCTGGGGTACTAGACTAGCCGACAATGAGCAGTTCTTC	CAWGTRLADNEQFF
.	15	TRBV6-5	TRBD2	TRBJ2-3	TGTGCCAGCAGTTACGTAGCGGGAACGCCAGATACGCAGTATTTT	CASSYVAGTPDTQYF
.	13	TRBV6-5	.	TRBJ1-2	TGTGCCAGCAGTTACGCAGGGGTCTATGGCTACACCTTC	CASSYAGVYGYTF
.	13	TRBV6-1	.	TRBJ2-3	TGTGCCAGCAGTATTAGCTCCGCAGATACGCAGTATTTT	CASSISSADTQYF
.	14	TRBV19	.	TRBJ1-4	TGTGCCAGTAGTATGGGTCGGCGGGGTGAAAAACTGTTTTTT	CASSMGRRGEKLFF
.	13	TRBV6-5	.	TRBJ1-2	TGTGCCAGCAGTTACGTGGGAGGGAGTGGCTACACCTTC	CASSYVGGSGYTF
.	14	TRBV15	.	TRBJ1-4	TGTGCCACCAGCAGAGATCGAGGGAACGGGAAACTGTTTTTT	CATSRDRGNGKLFF
.	16	TRBV4-2	TRBD2	TRBJ2-5	TGTGCCAGCAGCCAAGATGACAAGGGCCTGAGGCGGGAGCAGTACTTC	CASSQDDKGLRREQYF
.	16	TRBV28	TRBD2	TRBJ2-7	TGTGCCAGCAGTTTATCCGGGACTAGCGGGGGCTACGAGCAGTACTTC	CASSLSGTSGGYEQYF
.	17	TRBV11-2	.	TRBJ2-1	TGTGCCAGCAGCTTAACCCCTATCCGGACAGAGTACAATGAGCAGTTCTTC	CASSLTPIRTEYNEQFF
.	16	TRBV5-1	TRBD1	TRBJ2-1	TGCGCCAGCAGCTTGGGGACAGGGAGCTCCTACAATGAGCAGTTCTTC	CASSLGTGSSYNEQFF
few	16	TRBV6-1	TRBD2	TRBJ2-3	TGTGCCAGCAGTGACTTAAGCGGGAGAGTCACAGATACGCAGTATTTT	CASSDLSGRVTDTQYF
.	13	TRBV18	.	TRBJ1-5	TGTGCCAGCTCCGTAGGACAGAATCAGCCCCAGCATTTT	CASSVGQNQPQHF
.	15	TRBV7-9	TRBD1	TRBJ1-2	TGTGCCAGCAGCCCAGGGACAGGGAATTCGGGTGGCTACACCTTC	CASSPGTGNSGGYTF
.	16	TRBV27	.	TRBJ2-3	TGTGCCAGCAGTCCCCTCCTACCCGAGCCCACAGATACGCAGTATTTT	CASSPLLPEPTDTQYF